The clone carrying this TCR beta chain was recorded a few times. Its antigen is as yet unknown. Sample-barcoded 5' priming and a J-beta primer mix drove a second PCR of about 6 to 12 cycles. A minimum of 3 million CDR3-containing paired-end reads was obtained for each sample. One entry per CDR3 protein results from TCRdb running MiXCR on the 5' RACE reads. The table lists approximately 1.5 million distinct CDR3 sequences, roughly 43% of them singletons. V was cut by 0 bases and J by 7 bases, with 13 bases left in between. Germline CDR1 and CDR2: LGHNA and YSLEER. The CDR3 loop spans 15 amino acids. The sample comes from a study of blood T cells in healthy people across ages. Healthy Caucasian individuals from Russia aged roughly 6 to 95 served as donors. Study-level points and caveats: Naive T cell percentage and TCR beta diversity correlated strongly.

The specimen sequenced was blood. The clonotype originates from a young woman in good health. This chain links TRBV4-3 with TRBJ2-1, with D possibly TRBD2 on 5 matching bases. The CDR3 DNA follows: TGCGCCAGCAGCCAAGATCGAGGCGGGTGGAATGAGCAGTTCTTC. Protein product: CASSQDRGGWNEQFF.